The 4 T cell receptor beta chains given below trace back to one sample, sequenced in a study of spatial heterogeneity in lung cancer. Study-level results: Mutation tallies in tumors tracked expanded intratumoral alpha and beta TCR counts.

MiXCR was run by TCRdb on the 5' RACE reads, yielding one entry per CDR3 protein. The sample shows around 19,000 distinct CDR3 sequences, 5.5% to 8% of them seen only once. The sample's time point: sample taken at primary tumor resection. These receptors' antigens are unknown. Sequencing was performed on lung tumor tissue, taken at surgery. Every receptor here comes from a female donor with early-stage non-small cell lung cancer.

This clonotype has a count of ten or more. This sequence joins TRBV6-5 and TRBJ2-7; 7 bases match TRBD1. Looked up from germline, CDR1 is MNHEY and CDR2 is SVGAGI. The CDR3 runs to 14 residues. The V gene end was trimmed by 0 bases and the J gene end by 3 bases; junction bases not matched to a gene: 2. CDR3 nucleotide sequence: TGTGCCAGCAGTTACTCCGGGACAGACTACGAGCAGTACTTC. This translates into CASSYSGTDYEQYF.

This clonotype was seen at least ten times. The chain carries TRBV29-1 and TRBJ1-4, with D tentatively TRBD1 (5 bases). V lost 5 bases to trimming and J lost 7 bases, with 20 bases between them. This CDR3 contains 15 residues. CDR1 is SQVTM, CDR2 ANQGSEA, per germline. CDR3 in DNA: TGCAGCGTTAGTGGACGGGGGGAAACGAGTGAAAAACTGTTTTTT. As protein: CSVSGRGETSEKLFF.

This clonotype was detected many times. The chain uses TRBV7-2 and TRBJ2-3; D uncertain. CDR3 length: 11 residues. Germline V CDR1 and CDR2: SGHTA, FQGNSA. Trimming took off 2 bases at V and 9 bases at J, with 6 bases between the two ends. As DNA, the CDR3 is TGTGCCAGCAGCTTAAAAAACACGCAGTATTTT. This encodes CASSLKNTQYF.

This clonotype was seen a handful of times. V usage is TRBV7-9 and J usage is TRBJ2-5; D gene uncertain. This CDR3 spans 13 amino acids. V shed 2 bases and J shed 5 bases, with 9 bases lying between them. Per the germline V gene, CDR1 is SEHNR and CDR2 is FQNEAQ (reference sequence). CDR3 residues: CASSLKGAETQYF. The CDR3 DNA reads as TGTGCCAGCAGCTTAAAAGGTGCGGAGACCCAGTACTTC.